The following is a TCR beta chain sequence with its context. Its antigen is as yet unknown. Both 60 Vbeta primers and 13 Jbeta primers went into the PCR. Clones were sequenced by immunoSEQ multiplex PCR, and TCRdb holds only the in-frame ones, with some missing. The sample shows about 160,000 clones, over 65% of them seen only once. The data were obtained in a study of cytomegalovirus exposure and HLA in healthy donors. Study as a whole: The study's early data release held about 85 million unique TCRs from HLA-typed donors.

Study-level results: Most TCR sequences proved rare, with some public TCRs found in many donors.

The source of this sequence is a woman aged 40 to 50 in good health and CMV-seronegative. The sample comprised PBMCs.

This CDR3 reads CASSLMGQGLNQPQHF. DNA of the CDR3: TGTGCCAGCAGCTTGATGGGACAGGGGCTCAATCAGCCCCAGCATTTT. The chain recombines TRBV5-4 with TRBJ1-5; 10 bases are a match to TRBD1. CDR1 is SGHNT and CDR2 is YYREEE in the germline V gene (reference sequence). With V trimmed by 1 base and J by 3 bases, 4 bases remained unmatched. This CDR3 spans 16 amino acids.